This T cell receptor beta chain was profiled in a study of cytomegalovirus exposure and HLA in healthy donors (dated by TCRdb to the late 2010s). Regarding the study in general: An earlier analysis of 550 to 700 of the donors reported 250 to 300 Gb of sequence data and roughly 100 million unique TCR beta sequences from 150 million to 200 million T cells. Across some 400 genotyped donors of the cohort, an average of approximately 240,000 unique TCR beta nucleotide sequences per donor were sequenced, and approximately 17% of those sequences were non-productive. An early release covering roughly 640 HLA-typed donors comprised approximately 300 gigabases of sequencing data and roughly 86 million unique TCR sequences. To decide whether each TCR beta V gene segment behaved as functional or pseudogenic, an earlier analysis of fewer than 750 of the donors relied on high-throughput TCR beta sequencing. Using immunosequencing, the study profiled T cell repertoires from roughly 650 subjects and related those repertoires to cytomegalovirus serostatus. Donor age, sex, ethnicity and CMV serostatus were collected together with the repertoire data. To predict cytomegalovirus infection status, the study brought together high-throughput TCR immunosequencing, statistical association of individual TCRs with disease status, and machine learning. HLA typing included class I and class II loci at four-digit resolution. The aim of the study was to test whether cataloging public T cell receptors could identify signatures of past pathogen exposure. A separate validation cohort of about 110 different subjects was used in addition to the approximately 700-subject first cohort. Because of strong linkage in the cohort, roughly five DR-DQ haplotypes were treated as single units for association and clustering. A later genetic analysis took genome-wide SNP genotypes for 398 of the 666 donors and used that subset as a discovery cohort. In the later analysis, no new phenotypic data were used to find candidate immune exposures; instead, reliance was placed on TCR beta sequences and their occurrence across donors. Of the 300 to 400 genotyped donors, approximately 83% fell in the genetic ancestry cluster associated with self-reported Caucasian donors. Typing coverage differed by locus: A, B, C, DRB1 and DQB1 were typed in roughly 620-630 donors, DQA1 in roughly 510, DPA1 in 600 to 610, and DPB1 in 400 to 480. A later analysis re-analyzed previously published TCR beta repertoires from 666 donors and added high-resolution HLA genotyping to study TCR occurrence patterns. Every repertoire in the discovery cohort had been generated on one and the same sequencing platform.

Worth noting for this clone: Its antigen remains unidentified. There are no base qualities to consult, and no much larger clone falls within one base.

From its cysteine to its phenylalanine, the CDR3 spans 14 amino acids. Only the CDR3 DNA is retained, 42 bases long and in frame from the first base. Sequences SGHRS (CDR1) and YFSETQ (CDR2) are obtained from the germline V gene. V is pared back by 4 bases and J by 6 bases, with 13 bases lying between the germline termini. Results and caveats for the whole study, not just this receptor: When HLA alleles, especially DR and DQ, strongly co-occurred, TCR associations were difficult to assign to individual alleles. A later analysis found that most CMV-associated TCR beta chains appeared HLA-restricted, with HLA associations seemingly driven largely by CMV exposure. A later genetic analysis associated a missense DCLRE1C variant with V-gene and J-gene trimming of TCR beta chains, and an independent cohort replicated the association. At a false discovery rate of 0.05, a later analysis linked about 17,000 TCR beta sequences to specific HLA alleles. A few of the identified cytomegalovirus-associated TCR beta chains were confirmed in vitro to be specific for cytomegalovirus antigens. The study listed 150 to 200 TCR beta chains as associated with cytomegalovirus. While some public TCRs were present in many individuals, most TCR sequences turned up only very rarely across donors. Because HLA typing was missing for some donors at each locus, association tests included only the typed subset. In a later analysis, HLA-associated TCR beta chains were found to be more clonally expanded and to have lower generation probabilities than equally common non-associated chains. Sequencing depth was assumed to be roughly uniform across donors in the presence/absence analyses, though that assumption may not hold. The authors suggested that the approach could potentially be extended to other disease states and immunological phenotypes. For the cohort, immune exposure information was limited to CMV serostatus. The earlier analysis of about 600 of the donors excluded around 17 rarely observed V segments, including chromosome 9 orphons, because counts were too low. According to a later analysis, TCR association rates differed among HLA loci, with DRB1 alleles showing the most associated TCRs and HLA-C alleles showing the fewest. In a later genetic analysis, fewer N-insertions in productive TCRs were reported among donors in an Asian-associated ancestry cluster than the approximately 710-donor mean. Correlated functional status among segregating V segments might be attributable to linkage disequilibrium, but an unknown experimental factor could not be ruled out. Cytomegalovirus status was reported to be diagnosed by the classifier with high specificity and sensitivity in both the original and validation cohorts. In this cohort, only TCR beta chains were sequenced, and detectable features were limited by the absence of alpha or paired-chain data. The sequencing pipeline was judged likely to have produced a cluster of highly shared sequence variants as a technical artifact. Broadly in line with IMGT annotations, most TCR beta V segments showed up in productive rearrangements about 87% or about 30% of the time in an earlier analysis of around 600 of the donors. In a later analysis, several top co-occurrence clusters were reported to appear linked to parvovirus B19, influenza, CMV and Epstein-Barr virus. A further reported finding was that TCR beta sequences accurately predicted the HLA-A and HLA-B alleles for most subjects in the first cohort. Some IMGT-functional V segments, including TRBV6-2 and TRBV6-3, could not be distinguished by the 87-base-pair reads and were therefore excluded.

The cohort was made up of 500 to 850 healthy bone marrow donors. Cohort members were all nominally healthy when sampled, although unrecorded immune exposures were likely present. The donor tested CMV seronegative and was one of the 352 seronegative cohort members. Each donor provided a peripheral blood sample, and peripheral blood mononuclear cells were used for TCR beta sequencing. The Qiagen DNeasy Blood Extraction Kit was used to extract genomic DNA from the blood cell samples. Libraries were constructed by the immunoSEQ multiplex PCR assay. The multiplex PCR relied on a mix of 60 forward primers for TCR Vbeta segments and 13 reverse primers for TCR Jbeta segments. A multiplex PCR assay on genomic DNA amplified the CDR3 region of rearranged TCR beta genes. The Illumina HiSeq System was used to sequence the amplified TCR beta libraries as 87-base-pair reads. As for the original processing: Across the 640 or so repertoires, a later analysis counted about 81 million unique TCR beta chains, around 11 million of which were shared by at least two donors. To remove PCR and sequencing errors, raw reads were error-corrected and collapsed into unique sequences using a nearest-neighbor algorithm that merged closely related sequences. To assign V, D and J gene segments, CDR3 sequences were aligned to IMGT reference sequences. For a sequence to be retained, a match of at least six nucleotides to both a V gene segment and a J gene segment was required. A rearrangement was called productive if the CDR3 had no stop codons and remained in frame with V and J, and every other rearrangement was called non-productive. Following IMGT convention, CDR3 was defined as the stretch from the second conserved V-encoded cysteine to the conserved J-encoded phenylalanine. In an earlier analysis of roughly 580 of the donors, sequences lacking an unambiguous match to a single V gene segment were excluded. In an earlier analysis of some 590 of the donors, a V segment was called functional when productive rearrangements were above 56.7%, and segregating when the standard deviation between donors exceeded 5%. To diagnose cytomegalovirus status from the catalog of TCR beta chain sequences, a statistical classification framework was built. A later analysis assigned V and J genes by comparing TCR nucleotide sequences with IMGT/GENE-DB human TR gene sequences. Using the TCRdist pipeline, a later analysis assigned CDR3 sequences along with most-parsimonious VDJ recombination scenarios. In a later analysis, each TCR beta chain was defined by its CDR3 amino acid sequence together with its V-gene family, and reads lacking a unique V-gene family were excluded. A later analysis removed 550 to 650 highly shared, low-generation-probability nucleotide sequences to deal with suspected cross-contamination and a sequencing artifact. A later analysis calculated a clonal expansion index for each public chain from normalized within-repertoire ranks of inferred template counts. In a later analysis, generation probabilities were computed with a VDJ recombination model fitted to out-of-frame rearrangements, and the resulting probabilities were checked against IGoR. Hypergeometric tests were used in a later analysis to score TCR-TCR, TCR-HLA and TCR-CMV co-occurrence, with a repertoire-size bias correction applied to the TCR pairs. A later analysis estimated false discovery rates by permuting HLA or CMV assignments 20 times. In a later analysis, co-occurring TCRs were grouped with DBSCAN, and TCRdist sequence similarity was added when clustering was performed within HLA-allele-positive subsets. Co-occurrence clustering excluded repertoires with fewer than 30,000 or more than 120,000 public chains, plus five with anomalous nucleotide sharing. TCRdb's version of the immuneACCESS table is confined to in-frame rearrangements and falls short of the full clone set. An unresolved V gene accounts for under half of the shortfall where checked; the remainder is of unknown origin. That table furnishes V, J and clone size, whereas the DNA furnished D and trimming. The sample table contains roughly 180,000 clones; only one count was recorded for about 82% of them. Around 1.5% of the sample is in the top ten clones.

The specimen sequenced was PBMCs. The receptor's source is a man aged 18 to 30 in good health and CMV-seronegative. The receptor chain draws on TRBV5-1 and TRBJ1-4, and perhaps TRBD1 as D gene, on 6 matching bases. The DNA sequence reads TGCGCCAGCAGCCCCCGAGGGGGGGATGAAAAACTGTTTTTT. Protein translation: CASSPRGGDEKLFF.